This T cell receptor (beta chain) appears in the sequencing data of a study of blood T cell repertoires in COVID-19. Study details: COVID-19 samples from acute and convalescent phases originated in the United States, Italy and Spain.

The Seattle patients, enrolled during active infection, were followed longitudinally. After removal of 3 bases from V and 5 bases from J, the junction contained 4 bases not matched to a gene. The germline CDR1 and CDR2 sequences are SEHNR and FQNEAQ (reference sequence). This CDR3 comprises 15 residues. Study processing details: Amplification of reference gene primers provided the estimated nucleated cell counts. TCRdb keeps only in-frame clones here, not all; method: immunoSEQ multiplex PCR. That table supplies the V and J calls and clone size; D and trimming were determined from the DNA. The table includes roughly 250,000 clones, around 90% detected once.

The V gene is TRBV7-9, the J gene TRBJ1-6, with 7 nucleotides matching TRBD1. The receptor's source is a man younger than 45 with COVID-19, enrolled during active disease. Sequencing input: peripheral blood. CDR3 nucleotides: TGTGCCAGCAGCTTGCAGGGGGGAAATAATTCACCCCTCCACTTT. Its translation: CASSLQGGNNSPLHF.